One sample yielded the 5 T cell receptor beta chains listed below, sequenced in a study of OX40 agonist ivuxolimab in advanced cancers. Assay used: immunoSEQ multiplex PCR; TCRdb lists only in-frame clones, some missing. The profile covers more than 85,000 clones, with about 86% appearing a single time and 1.4% to 1.5% taken by the ten largest. Sample: CD4+ or CD8+ T cells sorted from blood, taken in a trial of the OX40 agonist ivuxolimab. All receptors come from an adult with an advanced solid tumor such as melanoma, head and neck, liver or kidney cancer.

The V gene is TRBV5-1, the J gene TRBJ2-1; possibly TRBD1 or TRBD2 for D (5 bases each). V lost 0 bases and J 6 bases, leaving 16 bases between the germline ends. Germline assignment: CDR1 SGHRS and CDR2 YFSETQ. CDR3 length: 16 residues. The CDR3 loop is CASSLVPGPGGNEQFF. For the CDR3, the DNA is TGCGCCAGCAGCTTGGTCCCGGGGCCTGGGGGCAATGAGCAGTTCTTC.

The gene calls are TRBV5-6 and TRBJ2-5, with D perhaps matching TRBD1 (5 bases). CDR1 and CDR2 (germline): SGHDT, YYEEEE. There are 15 residues in the CDR3. V was cut by 0 bases and J by 4 bases, with 13 bases left in between. The CDR3 nucleotides are TGTGCCAGCAGCTTGGGGGGTTTGGGGCTAGAGACCCAGTACTTC. It codes for CASSLGGLGLETQYF.

The chain employs TRBV19 and TRBJ2-2; D gene unclear. This CDR3 contains 16 residues. V was clipped by 4 bases and J by 5 bases, with 17 bases between them. CDR1 and CDR2 (germline): LNHDA, SQIVND (reference sequence). CDR3 amino acids: CASSKVFGGQTGELFF. The CDR3, as DNA: TGTGCCAGTAGTAAGGTCTTTGGCGGCCAAACCGGGGAGCTGTTTTTT.

This sequence joins TRBV7-2 and TRBJ1-5; the match to TRBD1 covers 10 bases. The CDR3 totals 16 residues. V was clipped by 2 bases and J by 2 bases; unmatched bases: 3. Germline V gene sequence: CDR1 SGHTA, CDR2 FQGNSA. The CDR3 here is CASSLSGTGGNQPQHF. CDR3 coding DNA: TGTGCCAGCAGCTTATCCGGGACAGGGGGCAATCAGCCCCAGCATTTT.

The chain links TRBV6-5 to TRBJ2-7; TRBD1 aligns across 7 bases. The CDR3 spans 15 residues. Germline CDR1 and CDR2: MNHEY and SVGAGI. Trimming removed 5 bases from V and 6 bases from J; junction bases left unmatched: 13. The CDR3 bases are TGTGCCAGCAGTCCCTCGGGGACAGTCCGCACCGAGCAGTACTTC. Protein product: CASSPSGTVRTEQYF.